This entry is about one TCR beta chain. In blood CD8+ and CD4+ T cells, TCR beta underwent sequencing. This entry belongs to a study of CD8 T cells in Susac syndrome. The V segment lost 2 bases and the J segment 1 base; nucleotides outside the gene matches: 7. This CDR3 contains 16 residues. The germline CDR1 and CDR2 sequences are MNHEY and SVGAGI. Reverse transcription of roughly 0.45 to 1 ug RNA used random hexamers. Amplification of TCR beta CDR3 was carried out by immunoSEQ multiplex PCR, which covered 54 Vbeta and 13 Jbeta segments. One entry per CDR3 protein results from TCRdb running MiXCR on the immunoSEQ multiplex PCR reads. The sample lists about 210,000 distinct CDR3 sequences; 93% were seen once.

V gene TRBV6-5 combines with J gene TRBJ2-7, with 8 positions matching TRBD1. The sample consisted of CD4+ T cells from PBMCs. The sequence came from a human donor in good health. CDR3: CASSYTGTGRSYEQYF. The CDR3 DNA sequence: TGTGCCAGCAGTTACACCGGGACAGGACGTTCCTACGAGCAGTACTTC.